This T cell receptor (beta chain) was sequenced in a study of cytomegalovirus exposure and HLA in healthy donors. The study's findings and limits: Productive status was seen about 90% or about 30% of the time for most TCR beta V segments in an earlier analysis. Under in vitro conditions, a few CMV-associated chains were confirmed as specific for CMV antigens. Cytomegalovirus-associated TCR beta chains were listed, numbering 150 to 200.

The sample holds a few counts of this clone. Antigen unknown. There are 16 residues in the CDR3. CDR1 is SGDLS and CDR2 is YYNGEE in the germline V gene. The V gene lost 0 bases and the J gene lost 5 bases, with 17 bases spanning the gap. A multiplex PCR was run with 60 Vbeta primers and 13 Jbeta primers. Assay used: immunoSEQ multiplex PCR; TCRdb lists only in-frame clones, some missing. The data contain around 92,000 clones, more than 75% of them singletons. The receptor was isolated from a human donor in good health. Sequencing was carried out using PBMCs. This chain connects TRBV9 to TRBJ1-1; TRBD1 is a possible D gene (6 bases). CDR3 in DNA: TGTGCCAGCAGCGTAGTACCAGGGGCCACGCGAACTGAAGCTTTCTTT. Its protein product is CASSVVPGATRTEAFF. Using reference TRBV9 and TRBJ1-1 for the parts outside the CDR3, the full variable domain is DSGVTQTPKHLITATGQRVTLRCSPRSGDLSVYWYQQSLDQGLQFLIQYYNGEERAKGNILERFSAQQFPDLHSELNLSSLELGDSALYFCASSVVPGATRTEAFFGQGTRLTVV.